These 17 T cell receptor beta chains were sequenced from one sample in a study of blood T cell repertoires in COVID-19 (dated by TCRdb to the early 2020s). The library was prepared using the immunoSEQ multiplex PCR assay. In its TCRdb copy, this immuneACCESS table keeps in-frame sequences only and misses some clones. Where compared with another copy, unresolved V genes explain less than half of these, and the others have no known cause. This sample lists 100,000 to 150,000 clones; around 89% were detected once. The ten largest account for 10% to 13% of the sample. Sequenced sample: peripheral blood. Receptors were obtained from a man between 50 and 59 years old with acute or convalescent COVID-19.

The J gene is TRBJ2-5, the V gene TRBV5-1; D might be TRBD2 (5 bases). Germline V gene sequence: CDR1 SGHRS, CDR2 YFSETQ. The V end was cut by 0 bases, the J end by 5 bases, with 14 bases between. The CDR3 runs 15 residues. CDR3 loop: CASSLGLAGGETQYF. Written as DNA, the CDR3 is TGCGCCAGCAGCTTGGGGCTGGCAGGCGGGGAGACCCAGTACTTC.

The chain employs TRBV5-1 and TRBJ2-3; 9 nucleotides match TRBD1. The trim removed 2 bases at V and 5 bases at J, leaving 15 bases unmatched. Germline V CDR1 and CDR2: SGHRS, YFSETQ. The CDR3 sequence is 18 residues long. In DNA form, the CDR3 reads TGCGCCAGCAGCTTCCCAGCGGACAGGGGAGGGACGGGAGATACGCAGTATTTT. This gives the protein CASSFPADRGGTGDTQYF.

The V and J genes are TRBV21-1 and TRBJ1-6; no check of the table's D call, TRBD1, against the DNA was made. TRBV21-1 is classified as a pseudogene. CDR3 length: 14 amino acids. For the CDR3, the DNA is TGTGCCAGCAGCCCCCGGGACAGACGTAGGAACCTCCACTTT. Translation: CASSPRDRRRNLHF.

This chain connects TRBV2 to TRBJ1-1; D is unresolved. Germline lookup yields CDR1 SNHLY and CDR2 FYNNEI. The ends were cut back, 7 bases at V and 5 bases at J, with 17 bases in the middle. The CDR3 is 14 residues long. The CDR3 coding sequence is TGTGCCAGCACCCAAGAGTCCGGGGAGACTGAAGCTTTCTTT. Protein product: CASTQESGETEAFF.

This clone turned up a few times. The CDR3 loop reads CASSLNRGPLTGNTEAFF. In DNA form, the CDR3 reads TGTGCCAGCAGTCTAAACAGGGGCCCCCTCACGGGGAACACTGAAGCTTTCTTT. The rearrangement links TRBV6-6 to TRBJ1-1, with 7 bases fitting TRBD1. The germline V gene encodes CDR1 MNHNY and CDR2 SVGAGI (reference sequence). The trim removed 5 bases at V and 1 base at J, leaving 16 bases unmatched. The CDR3 length is 18 residues.

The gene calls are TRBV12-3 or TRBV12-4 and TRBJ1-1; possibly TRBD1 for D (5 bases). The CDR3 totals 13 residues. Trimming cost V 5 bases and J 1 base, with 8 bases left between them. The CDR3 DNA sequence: TGTGCCAGCAGTATAACAGGGAACACTGAAGCTTTCTTT. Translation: CASSITGNTEAFF.

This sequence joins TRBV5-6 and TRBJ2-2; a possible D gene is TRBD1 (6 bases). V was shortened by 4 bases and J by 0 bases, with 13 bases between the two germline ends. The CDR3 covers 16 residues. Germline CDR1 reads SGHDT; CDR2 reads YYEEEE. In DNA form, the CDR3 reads TGTGCCAGCAGCCCGACAGGTTATACGAACACCGGGGAGCTGTTTTTT. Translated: CASSPTGYTNTGELFF.

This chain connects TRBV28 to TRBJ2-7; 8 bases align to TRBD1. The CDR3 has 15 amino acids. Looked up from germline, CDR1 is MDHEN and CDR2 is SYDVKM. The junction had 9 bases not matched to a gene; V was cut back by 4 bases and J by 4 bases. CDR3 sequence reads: CASSSTSTGAYEQYF. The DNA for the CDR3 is TGTGCCAGCAGTTCAACCTCGACAGGGGCATACGAGCAGTACTTC.

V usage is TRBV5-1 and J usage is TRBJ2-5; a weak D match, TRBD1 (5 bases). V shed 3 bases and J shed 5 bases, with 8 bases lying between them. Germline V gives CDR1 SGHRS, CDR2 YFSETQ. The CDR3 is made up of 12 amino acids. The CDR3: CASSWNRETQYF. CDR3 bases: TGCGCCAGCAGCTGGAACAGGGAGACCCAGTACTTC.

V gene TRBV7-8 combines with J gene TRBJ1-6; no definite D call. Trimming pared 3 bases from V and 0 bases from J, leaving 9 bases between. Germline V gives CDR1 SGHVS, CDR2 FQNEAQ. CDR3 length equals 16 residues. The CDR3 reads CASSFGQSSYNSPLHF. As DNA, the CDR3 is TGTGCCAGCAGCTTTGGGCAGAGCTCCTATAATTCACCCCTCCACTTT.

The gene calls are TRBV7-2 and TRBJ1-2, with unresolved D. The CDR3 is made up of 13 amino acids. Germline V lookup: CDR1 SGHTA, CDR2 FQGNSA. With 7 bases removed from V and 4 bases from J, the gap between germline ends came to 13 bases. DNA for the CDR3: TGTGCCAGCACCCGAGATCGGAGCTATGGCTACACCTTC. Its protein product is CASTRDRSYGYTF.

The CDR3 loop reads CASSPETGVNGYTF. CDR3 DNA: TGTGCCAGCTCACCGGAGACAGGGGTAAATGGCTACACCTTC. The chain recombines TRBV18 with TRBJ1-2; 8 nucleotides match TRBD1. Looked up from germline, CDR1 is KGHSH and CDR2 is LQKENI. The CDR3 runs to 14 residues. The V gene end was trimmed by 3 bases and the J gene end by 6 bases; junction bases not matched to a gene: 6.

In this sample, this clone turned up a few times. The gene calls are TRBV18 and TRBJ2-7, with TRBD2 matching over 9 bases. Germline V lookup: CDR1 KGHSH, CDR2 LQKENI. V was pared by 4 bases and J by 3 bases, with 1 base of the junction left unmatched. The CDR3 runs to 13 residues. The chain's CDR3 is CASSLAGDYEQYF. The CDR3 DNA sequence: TGTGCCAGCTCACTAGCGGGGGACTACGAGCAGTACTTC.

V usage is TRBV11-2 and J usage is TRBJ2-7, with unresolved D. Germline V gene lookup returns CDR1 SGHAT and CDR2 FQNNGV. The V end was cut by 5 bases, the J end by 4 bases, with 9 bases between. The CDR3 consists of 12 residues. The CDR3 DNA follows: TGTGCCAGCAGCCCAGGTGTTTACGAGCAGTACTTC. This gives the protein CASSPGVYEQYF. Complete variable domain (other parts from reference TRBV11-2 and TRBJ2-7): EAGVAQSPRYKIIEKRQSVAFWCNPISGHATLYWYQQILGQGPKLLIQFQNNGVVDDSQLPKDRFSAERLKGVDSTLKIQPAKLEDSAVYLCASSPGVYEQYFGPGTRLTVT.

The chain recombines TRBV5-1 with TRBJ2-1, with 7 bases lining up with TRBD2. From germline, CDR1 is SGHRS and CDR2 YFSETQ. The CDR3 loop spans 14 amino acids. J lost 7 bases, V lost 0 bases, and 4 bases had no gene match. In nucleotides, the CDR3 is TGCGCCAGCAGCTTGGTGGCGGGAGCTAATGAGCAGTTCTTC. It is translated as CASSLVAGANEQFF.

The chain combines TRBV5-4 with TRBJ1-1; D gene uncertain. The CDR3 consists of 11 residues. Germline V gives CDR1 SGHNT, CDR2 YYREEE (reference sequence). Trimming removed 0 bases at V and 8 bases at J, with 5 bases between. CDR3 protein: CASSLEHEAFF. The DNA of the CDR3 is TGTGCCAGCAGCTTGGAACACGAAGCTTTCTTT.

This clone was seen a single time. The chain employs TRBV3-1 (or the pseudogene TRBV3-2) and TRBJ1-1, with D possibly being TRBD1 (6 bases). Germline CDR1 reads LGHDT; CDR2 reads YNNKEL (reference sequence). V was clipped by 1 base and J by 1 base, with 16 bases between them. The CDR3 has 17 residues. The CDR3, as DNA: TGTGCCAGCAGCCAAGGGACGCGGGGGCGTAGGAACACTGAAGCTTTCTTT. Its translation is CASSQGTRGRRNTEAFF.